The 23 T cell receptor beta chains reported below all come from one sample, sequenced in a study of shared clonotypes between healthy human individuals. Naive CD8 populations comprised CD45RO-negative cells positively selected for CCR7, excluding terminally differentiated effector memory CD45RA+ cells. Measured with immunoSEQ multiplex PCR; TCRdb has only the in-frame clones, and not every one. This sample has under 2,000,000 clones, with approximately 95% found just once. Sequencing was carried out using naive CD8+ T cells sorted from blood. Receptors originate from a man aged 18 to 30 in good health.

The CDR3 reads CASSHFGLAGGPGGELFF. Here the CDR3 DNA reads TGTGCCAGCAGCCACTTCGGACTAGCGGGGGGGCCGGGCGGGGAGCTGTTTTTT. This chain connects TRBV27 to TRBJ2-2; the match to TRBD2 covers 15 bases. There are 18 residues in the CDR3. Losses at the gene ends were 6 bases for V and 7 bases for J; bases not matched to a gene: 12. The V gene's germline CDR1 is MNHEY and CDR2 SMNVEV (reference sequence).

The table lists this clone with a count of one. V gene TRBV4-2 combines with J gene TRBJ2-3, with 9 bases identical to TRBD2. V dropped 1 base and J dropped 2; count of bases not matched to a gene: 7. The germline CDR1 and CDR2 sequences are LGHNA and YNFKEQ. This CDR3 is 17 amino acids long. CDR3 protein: CASSQGASGTVTDTQYF. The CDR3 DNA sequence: TGTGCCAGCAGCCAAGGGGCTAGCGGGACCGTCACAGATACGCAGTATTTT.

The CDR3 DNA is TGTGCCAGCAGTTACGAGGGGCCCCGGGGCACAGATACGCAGTATTTT. Translating gives CASSYEGPRGTDTQYF. The gene calls are TRBV6-5 and TRBJ2-3; D possibly uses TRBD1 or TRBD2 (5 bases each). The CDR3 contains 16 residues. V was cut by 2 bases and J by 1 base, with 13 bases left in between. The germline CDR1 and CDR2 sequences are MNHEY and SVGAGI.

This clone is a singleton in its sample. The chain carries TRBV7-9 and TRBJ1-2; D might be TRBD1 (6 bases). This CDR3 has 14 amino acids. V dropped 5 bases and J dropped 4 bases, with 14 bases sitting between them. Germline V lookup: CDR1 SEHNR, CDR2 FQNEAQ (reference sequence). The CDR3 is CASSTRTVTYGYTF. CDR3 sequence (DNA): TGTGCCAGCAGCACCCGGACAGTCACCTATGGCTACACCTTC.

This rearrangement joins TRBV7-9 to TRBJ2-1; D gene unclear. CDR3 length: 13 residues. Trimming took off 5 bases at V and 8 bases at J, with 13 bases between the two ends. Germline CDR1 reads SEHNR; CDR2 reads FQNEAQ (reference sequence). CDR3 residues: CASSPPLTDEQFF. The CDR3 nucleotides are TGTGCCAGCAGCCCTCCCCTCACGGATGAGCAGTTCTTC.

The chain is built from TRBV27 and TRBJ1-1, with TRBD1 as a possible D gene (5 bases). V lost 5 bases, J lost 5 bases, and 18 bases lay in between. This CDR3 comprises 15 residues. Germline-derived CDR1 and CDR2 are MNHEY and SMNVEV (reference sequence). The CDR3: CASSLTQGGLTEAFF. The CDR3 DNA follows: TGTGCCAGCAGTCTTACTCAGGGCGGATTAACTGAAGCTTTCTTT.

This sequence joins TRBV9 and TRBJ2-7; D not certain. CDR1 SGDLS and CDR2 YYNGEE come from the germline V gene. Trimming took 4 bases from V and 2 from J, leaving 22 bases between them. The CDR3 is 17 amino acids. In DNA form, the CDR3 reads TGTGCCAGCAGCCCCATCCCTACGGGTCCGGGCGCCTACGAGCAGTACTTC. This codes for CASSPIPTGPGAYEQYF.

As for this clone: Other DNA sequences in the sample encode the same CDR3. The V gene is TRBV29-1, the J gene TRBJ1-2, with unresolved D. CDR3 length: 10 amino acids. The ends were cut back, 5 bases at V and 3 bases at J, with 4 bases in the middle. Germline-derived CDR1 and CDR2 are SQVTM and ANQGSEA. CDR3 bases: TGCAGCGTTCCCGACTATGGCTACACCTTC. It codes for CSVPDYGYTF.

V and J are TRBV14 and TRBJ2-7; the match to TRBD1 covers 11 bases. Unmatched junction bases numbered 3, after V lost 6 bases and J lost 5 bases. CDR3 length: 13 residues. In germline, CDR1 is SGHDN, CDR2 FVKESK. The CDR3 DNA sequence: TGTGCCAGCAGGCGGACAGGGGGCGACGAGCAGTACTTC. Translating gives CASRRTGGDEQYF. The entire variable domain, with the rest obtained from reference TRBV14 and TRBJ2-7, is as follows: EAGVTQFPSHSVIEKGQTVTLRCDPISGHDNLYWYRRVMGKEIKFLLHFVKESKQDESGMPNNRFLAERTGGTYSTLKVQPAELEDSGVYFCASRRTGGDEQYFGPGTRLTVT.

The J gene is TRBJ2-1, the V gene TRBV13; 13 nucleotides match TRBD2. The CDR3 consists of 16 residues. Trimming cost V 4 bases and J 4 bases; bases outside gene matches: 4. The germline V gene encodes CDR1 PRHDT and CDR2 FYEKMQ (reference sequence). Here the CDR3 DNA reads TGTGCCAGCAGCTCGCGGACTAGCGGGAGATACAATGAGCAGTTCTTC. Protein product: CASSSRTSGRYNEQFF.

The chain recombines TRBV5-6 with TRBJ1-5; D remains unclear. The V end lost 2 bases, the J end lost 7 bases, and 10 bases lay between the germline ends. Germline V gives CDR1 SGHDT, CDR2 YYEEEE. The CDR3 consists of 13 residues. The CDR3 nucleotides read TGTGCCAGCAGCTTAGAAGGGTCCCAGCCCCAGCATTTT. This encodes CASSLEGSQPQHF.

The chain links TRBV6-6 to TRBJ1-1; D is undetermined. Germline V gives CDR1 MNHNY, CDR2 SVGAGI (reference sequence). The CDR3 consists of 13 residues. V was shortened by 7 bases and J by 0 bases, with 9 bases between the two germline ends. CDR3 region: CASMSLMNTEAFF. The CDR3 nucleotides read TGTGCCAGCATGAGTTTAATGAACACTGAAGCTTTCTTT.

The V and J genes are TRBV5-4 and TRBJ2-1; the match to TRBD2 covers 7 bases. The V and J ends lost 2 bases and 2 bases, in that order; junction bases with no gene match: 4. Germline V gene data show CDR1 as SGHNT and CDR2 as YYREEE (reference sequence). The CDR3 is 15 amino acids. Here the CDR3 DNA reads TGTGCCAGCAGCTTACAGCGGGGCCCCTACAATGAGCAGTTCTTC. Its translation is CASSLQRGPYNEQFF.

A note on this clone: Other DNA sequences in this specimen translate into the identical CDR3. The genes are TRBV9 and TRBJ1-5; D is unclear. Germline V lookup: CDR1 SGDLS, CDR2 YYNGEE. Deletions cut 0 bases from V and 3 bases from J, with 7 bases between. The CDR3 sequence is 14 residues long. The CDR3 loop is CASSVGGFNQPQHF. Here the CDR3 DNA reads TGTGCCAGCAGCGTAGGGGGTTTCAATCAGCCCCAGCATTTT.

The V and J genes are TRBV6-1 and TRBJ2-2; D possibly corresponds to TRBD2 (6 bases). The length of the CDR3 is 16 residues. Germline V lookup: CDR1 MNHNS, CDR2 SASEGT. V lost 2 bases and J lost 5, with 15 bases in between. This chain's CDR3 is CASSEPGVKVTGELFF. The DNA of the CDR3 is TGTGCCAGCAGTGAACCGGGGGTGAAGGTGACCGGGGAGCTGTTTTTT.

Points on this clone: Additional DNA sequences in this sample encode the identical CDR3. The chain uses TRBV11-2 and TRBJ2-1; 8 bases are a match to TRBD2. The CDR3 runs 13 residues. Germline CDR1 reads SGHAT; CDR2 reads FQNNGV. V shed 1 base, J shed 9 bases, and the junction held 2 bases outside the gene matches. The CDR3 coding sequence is TGTGCCAGCAGCTTAGGAAGCGGGGGTGAGCAGTTCTTC. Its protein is CASSLGSGGEQFF.

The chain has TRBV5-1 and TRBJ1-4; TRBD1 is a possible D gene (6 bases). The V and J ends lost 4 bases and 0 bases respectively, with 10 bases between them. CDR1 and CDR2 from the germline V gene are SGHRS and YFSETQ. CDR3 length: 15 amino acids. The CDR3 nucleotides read TGCGCCAGCAGCCCAAGACAGGCAACTAATGAAAAACTGTTTTTT. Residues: CASSPRQATNEKLFF.

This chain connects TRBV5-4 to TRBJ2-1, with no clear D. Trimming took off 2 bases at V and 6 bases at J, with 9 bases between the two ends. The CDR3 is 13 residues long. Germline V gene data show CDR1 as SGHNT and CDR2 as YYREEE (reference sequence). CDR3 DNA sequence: TGTGCCAGCAGCTTACAAGCTGGCAATGAGCAGTTCTTC. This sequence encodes CASSLQAGNEQFF. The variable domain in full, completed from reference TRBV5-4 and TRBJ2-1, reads ETGVTQSPTHLIKTRGQQVTLRCSSQSGHNTVSWYQQALGQGPQFIFQYYREEENGRGNFPPRFSGLQFPNYSSELNVNALELDDSALYLCASSLQAGNEQFFGPGTRLTVL.

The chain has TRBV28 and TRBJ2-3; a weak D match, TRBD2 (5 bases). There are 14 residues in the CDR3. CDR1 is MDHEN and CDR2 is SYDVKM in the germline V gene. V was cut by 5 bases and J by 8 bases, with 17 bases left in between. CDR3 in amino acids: CASSLTGSLGTQYF. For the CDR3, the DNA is TGTGCCAGCAGTCTCACGGGAAGTCTTGGTACGCAGTATTTT.

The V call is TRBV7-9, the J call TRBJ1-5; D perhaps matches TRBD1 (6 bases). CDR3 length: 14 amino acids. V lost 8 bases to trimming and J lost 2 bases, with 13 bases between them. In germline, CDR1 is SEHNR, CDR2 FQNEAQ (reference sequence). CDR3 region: CASGGAGGNQPQHF. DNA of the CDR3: TGTGCCAGCGGGGGGGCTGGGGGCAATCAGCCCCAGCATTTT.

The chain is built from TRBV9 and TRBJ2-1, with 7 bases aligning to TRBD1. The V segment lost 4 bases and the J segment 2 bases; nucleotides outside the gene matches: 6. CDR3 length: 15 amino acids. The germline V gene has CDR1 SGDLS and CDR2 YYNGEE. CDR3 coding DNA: TGTGCCAGCAGCCCACGACAGGGTGCCTACAATGAGCAGTTCTTC. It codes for CASSPRQGAYNEQFF.

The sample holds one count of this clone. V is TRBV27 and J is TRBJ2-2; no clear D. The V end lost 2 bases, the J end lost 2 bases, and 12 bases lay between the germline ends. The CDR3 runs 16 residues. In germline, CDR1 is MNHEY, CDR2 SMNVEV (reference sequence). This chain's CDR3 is CASSLLGVINTGELFF. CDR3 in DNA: TGTGCCAGCAGTTTACTTGGGGTAATCAACACCGGGGAGCTGTTTTTT.

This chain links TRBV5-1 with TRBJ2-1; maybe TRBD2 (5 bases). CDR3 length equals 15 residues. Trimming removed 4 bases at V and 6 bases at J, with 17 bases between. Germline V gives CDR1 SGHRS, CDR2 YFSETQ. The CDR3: CASSPFPSGLNEQFF. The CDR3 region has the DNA TGCGCCAGCAGCCCTTTTCCGAGCGGCCTCAATGAGCAGTTCTTC.